This T cell receptor (beta chain) stems from a study of T-cell memory formation after mild COVID-19. This clonotype was counted only a few times. CDR3 length: 16 amino acids. The junction had 10 bases not matched to a gene; V was cut back by 7 bases and J by 7 bases. Germline CDR1 reads SGHAT; CDR2 reads FQDESV (reference sequence). TCRdb used MiXCR to reprocess the 5' RACE reads, holding one entry per CDR3 protein. The sample comprises about 560,000 distinct CDR3 sequences, less than 25% of which are singletons, and approximately 8% rests with the top ten. This TCR derives from an adult woman who had mild COVID-19 (a few samples of this study predate the infection). Cell type and time point are not known. Source material: PBMCs or a T cell subset sorted from them (not recorded which). The chain couples TRBV11-1 to TRBJ2-2, with 12 bases identical to TRBD2. CDR3 bases: TGTGCCAGCACTATCAGGACTAGCGGGATAGGCGGGGAGCTGTTTTTT. As protein: CASTIRTSGIGGELFF.